The 29 T cell receptor beta chains presented below share a single source sample, sequenced in a study of T cell responses to AZD1222 COVID-19 vaccine. Profiled with immunoSEQ multiplex PCR; TCRdb holds only in-frame clones, not every one. The sample lists 200,000 to 250,000 clones, approximately 94% occurring once. This sample comprised peripheral blood, obtained 28 days after the second dose of the MenACWY control vaccine. These receptors originate from an adult who received the MenACWY meningococcal vaccine as a control.

This chain connects TRBV11-3 to TRBJ2-1; 7 bases are a match to TRBD2. The length of the CDR3 is 16 residues. With 0 bases clipped from V and 6 bases from J, the junction kept 8 bases outside the gene matches. The germline gives CDR1 SGHNT, CDR2 YENEEA. The CDR3 is CASSLEGPGGGNEQFF. Written as DNA, the CDR3 is TGTGCCAGCAGCTTAGAAGGCCCGGGGGGTGGCAATGAGCAGTTCTTC.

This clone was observed a single time. This sequence joins TRBV28 and TRBJ2-7, with 8 bases identical to TRBD1. This CDR3 spans 14 amino acids. Trimming removed 0 bases from V and 3 bases from J; junction bases left unmatched: 1. CDR1 MDHEN and CDR2 SYDVKM come from the germline V gene. The CDR3 DNA follows: TGTGCCAGCAGTTTATGGGACAGGGTCTACGAGCAGTACTTC. Protein product: CASSLWDRVYEQYF.

This sequence joins TRBV7-2 and TRBJ2-5; no reliable D call. This CDR3 is 14 amino acids long. The V end lost 6 bases, the J end lost 2 bases, and 13 bases lay between the germline ends. From germline, CDR1 is SGHTA and CDR2 FQGNSA. CDR3 residues: CASRRGSYQETQYF. The CDR3 DNA reads TGTGCCAGCAGACGTGGTAGTTATCAAGAGACCCAGTACTTC.

V is TRBV6-4 and J is TRBJ1-5, with 10 bases matching TRBD1. The CDR3 runs 18 residues. From germline, CDR1 is MRHNA and CDR2 SNTAGT. Unmatched junction bases numbered 15, after V lost 6 bases and J lost 4 bases. The CDR3 DNA sequence: TGTGCCAGCAGCCTACCCGACAGGGGGCGAGTTAGTAATCAGCCCCAGCATTTT. Translating it yields CASSLPDRGRVSNQPQHF.

The chain employs TRBV2 and TRBJ1-3, with D possibly being TRBD1 (5 bases). V shed 1 base and J shed 0 bases, with 10 bases lying between them. The CDR3 length is 16 residues. From germline, CDR1 is SNHLY and CDR2 FYNNEI. The CDR3 DNA reads as TGTGCCAGCAGTGAAGGGCCGACAGTCTCTGGAAACACCATATATTTT. Encoded protein: CASSEGPTVSGNTIYF.

The rearrangement uses TRBV2 and TRBJ2-7; TRBD1 agrees at 7 bases. Looked up from germline, CDR1 is SNHLY and CDR2 is FYNNEI. J was trimmed by 2 bases and V by 5 bases; bases with no gene match: 6. The CDR3 contains 14 residues. The CDR3 sequence is CASSYDRDTYEQYF. The DNA of the CDR3 is TGTGCCAGCAGTTACGACAGGGACACCTACGAGCAGTACTTC.

J is TRBJ2-7 and V is TRBV4-2; 7 bases align to TRBD1. Germline V lookup: CDR1 LGHNA, CDR2 YNFKEQ. Losses at the gene ends were 4 bases for V and 0 bases for J; bases not matched to a gene: 3. The length of the CDR3 is 14 residues. The CDR3 DNA sequence: TGTGCCAGCAGCCGCGACAGGGACTCCTACGAGCAGTACTTC. Its protein is CASSRDRDSYEQYF.

The chain joins TRBV5-4 to TRBJ2-3; 12 bases fit TRBD2. V was clipped by 6 bases and J by 2 bases; unmatched bases: 4. Germline CDR1 SGHNT, CDR2 YYREEE (reference sequence). The CDR3 is 15 amino acids. CDR3 sequence: CASTPSGGATDTQYF. The CDR3 DNA reads TGTGCCAGCACGCCTAGCGGGGGGGCCACAGATACGCAGTATTTT.

Concerning this clone itself: One junction end disagrees with the germline gene, perhaps due to a read error. The chain is built from TRBV20-1 and TRBJ1-1, with D uncertain. The V gene's germline CDR1 is DFQATT and CDR2 SNEGSKA (reference sequence). This CDR3 has 11 amino acids. The CDR3 DNA reads as TGCAGTGCTAGAGACCAAAACCGGGAGTGCTTT. Its translation: CSARDQNRECF.

CDR3: CASSGGTSHEQYF. CDR3 sequence (DNA): TGTGCCAGCAGCGGCGGGACTAGCCACGAGCAGTACTTC. The chain employs TRBV9 and TRBJ2-7; the match to TRBD2 covers 9 bases. CDR3 length: 13 residues. V lost 3 bases to trimming and J lost 5 bases; unmatched junction nucleotides: 3. The germline gives CDR1 SGDLS, CDR2 YYNGEE.

This chain links TRBV13 with TRBJ2-2, with 7 bases identical to TRBD2. The V gene end was trimmed by 0 bases and the J gene end by 4 bases; junction bases not matched to a gene: 2. The length of the CDR3 is 15 residues. From germline, CDR1 is PRHDT and CDR2 FYEKMQ (reference sequence). As DNA, the CDR3 is TGTGCCAGCAGCTTAGGACTAGCGACCACCGGGGAGCTGTTTTTT. Protein sequence: CASSLGLATTGELFF.

This clone has just one count. The genes are TRBV5-1 and TRBJ1-2; 8 bases line up with TRBD1. Germline CDR1 SGHRS, CDR2 YFSETQ. The CDR3 runs 17 residues. The ends lost 7 bases at V and 0 bases at J; junction bases unmatched: 14. The CDR3 sequence is CASGPGTGTFSNYGYTF. CDR3 coding DNA: TGCGCCAGCGGACCCGGGACAGGCACGTTTTCTAACTATGGCTACACCTTC.

This rearrangement joins TRBV11-2 to TRBJ2-2, with 7 bases fitting TRBD1. J gave up 7 bases and V 5 bases, and 10 bases lay outside the gene matches. CDR1 and CDR2 from the germline V gene are SGHAT and FQNNGV. This CDR3 has 15 amino acids. The CDR3 DNA reads TGTGCCAGCAGCAAGACAGGGTCGCCCTTCGGGGAGCTGTTTTTT. Translating gives CASSKTGSPFGELFF.

The chain links TRBV11-3 to TRBJ2-3; unclear D gene. The CDR3 is 11 amino acids. Germline assignment: CDR1 SGHNT and CDR2 YENEEA. Trimming left V 3 bases short and J 7 bases short, with 5 bases between. CDR3 DNA: TGTGCCAGCAGCTTTAGCTATACGCAGTATTTT. Its protein is CASSFSYTQYF.

The J gene is TRBJ2-1, the V gene TRBV6-2 or TRBV6-3; no firm D call. Germline loops: CDR1 MNHEY, CDR2 SVGEGT. Trimming removed 0 bases at V and 6 bases at J, with 6 bases between. CDR3 size: 13 residues. CDR3 loop: CASSYSGFNEQFF. Here the CDR3 DNA reads TGTGCCAGCAGTTACTCAGGGTTCAATGAGCAGTTCTTC.

The genes are TRBV4-3 and TRBJ1-3; D is undetermined. The CDR3 is 16 amino acids. Per germline, CDR1 LGHNA and CDR2 YSLEER. The V end lost 1 base, the J end lost 5 bases, and 15 bases lay between the germline ends. DNA for the CDR3: TGCGCCAGCAGCCAAGGGAGGGCAGGCTACCGAAACACCATATATTTT. As protein: CASSQGRAGYRNTIYF.

V is TRBV19 and J is TRBJ1-1, with TRBD1 as a possible D gene (5 bases). The CDR3 spans 15 residues. The V end lost 4 bases, the J end lost 1 base, and 13 bases lay between the germline ends. The germline V gene encodes CDR1 LNHDA and CDR2 SQIVND (reference sequence). The CDR3 DNA follows: TGTGCCAGTAGTACCTGGCGGGGGTCGAACACTGAAGCTTTCTTT. Amino acid sequence: CASSTWRGSNTEAFF.

In this sample, this clone turned up a few times. The chain carries TRBV7-2 and TRBJ1-2, with 12 bases fitting TRBD1. Germline loops: CDR1 SGHTA, CDR2 FQGNSA. J was trimmed by 5 bases and V by 5 bases; bases with no gene match: 6. This CDR3 is 15 amino acids long. In nucleotides, the CDR3 is TGTGCCAGCAGCCCTGGGACAGGGGGCGAGTATGGCTACACCTTC. Protein product: CASSPGTGGEYGYTF.

The chain employs TRBV13 and TRBJ1-4; D is perhaps TRBD1 (5 bases). The V and J ends lost 3 bases and 7 bases respectively, with 12 bases between them. This CDR3 comprises 14 residues. CDR1 is PRHDT and CDR2 is FYEKMQ in the germline V gene (reference sequence). The CDR3 loop is CASSFRQSGEKLFF. In DNA, the CDR3 is TGTGCCAGCAGCTTCAGACAGTCGGGTGAAAAACTGTTTTTT. Supplemented by reference TRBV13 and TRBJ1-4, the full variable domain reads AAGVIQSPRHLIKEKRETATLKCYPIPRHDTVYWYQQGPGQDPQFLISFYEKMQSDKGSIPDRFSAQQFSDYHSELNMSSLELGDSALYFCASSFRQSGEKLFFGSGTQLSVL.

The chain is built from TRBV4-3 and TRBJ2-7; D might be TRBD1 (6 bases). This CDR3 contains 14 residues. V lost 4 bases and J 1 base, leaving 11 bases between the germline ends. Germline-derived CDR1 and CDR2 are LGHNA and YSLEER. In DNA form, the CDR3 reads TGCGCCAGCAGCCGCGACAGGTTTTCCTACGAGCAGTACTTC. It yields the protein CASSRDRFSYEQYF.

CDR3 residues: CASSEGGGGTEAFF. The CDR3 DNA sequence: TGTGCCAGCAGTGAAGGAGGGGGCGGTACTGAAGCTTTCTTT. V gene TRBV6-1 combines with J gene TRBJ1-1, with TRBD1 identical over 7 bases. V dropped 1 base and J dropped 5; count of bases not matched to a gene: 4. The CDR3 is 14 amino acids. The germline CDR1 and CDR2 sequences are MNHNS and SASEGT.

The chain has TRBV7-9 and TRBJ1-1; 7 bases are shared with TRBD1. V was clipped by 1 base and J by 1 base; unmatched bases: 6. This CDR3 spans 16 amino acids. In germline, CDR1 is SEHNR, CDR2 FQNEAQ (reference sequence). The CDR3 bases are TGTGCCAGCAGCTTAGGGGAGACAGGGCAGAACACTGAAGCTTTCTTT. Protein sequence: CASSLGETGQNTEAFF.

This clone was seen a single time. CDR3 protein: CATSDLPGASGEQETQYF. In DNA, the CDR3 is TGTGCCACCAGTGATTTGCCCGGAGCTAGCGGGGAGCAAGAGACCCAGTACTTC. The chain carries TRBV24-1 and TRBJ2-5; 9 bases agree with TRBD2. The ends lost 0 bases at V and 2 bases at J; junction bases unmatched: 9. The CDR3 is 18 residues long. Per the germline V gene, CDR1 is KGHDR and CDR2 is SFDVKD.

This chain uses TRBV7-2 with TRBJ1-1; perhaps TRBD1 as D (6 bases). The V end was cut by 4 bases, the J end by 2 bases, with 14 bases between. The CDR3 contains 15 residues. The V gene's germline CDR1 is SGHTA and CDR2 FQGNSA. Written as DNA, the CDR3 is TGTGCCAGCAGCTCAGGGGCACAGGTCAACACTGAAGCTTTCTTT. This translates into CASSSGAQVNTEAFF.

The rearrangement joins TRBV6-5 to TRBJ2-7; D remains unclear. V was pared by 6 bases and J by 2 bases, with 8 bases between. This CDR3 contains 12 residues. Germline V lookup: CDR1 MNHEY, CDR2 SVGAGI. The CDR3, as DNA: TGTGCCAGCAGATCCTCTCCCTACGAGCAGTACTTC. Translated, it gives CASRSSPYEQYF.

The J gene is TRBJ1-3, the V gene TRBV19, with 7 bases aligning to TRBD1. Germline assignment: CDR1 LNHDA and CDR2 SQIVND (reference sequence). The CDR3 extends over 14 amino acids. Trimming cost V 3 bases and J 4 bases; bases outside gene matches: 3. The CDR3 protein is CASSMTGWGNTIYF. CDR3 coding DNA: TGTGCCAGTAGTATGACAGGGTGGGGAAACACCATATATTTT.

The chain joins TRBV19 to TRBJ2-3, with 11 bases matching TRBD2. Germline loops: CDR1 LNHDA, CDR2 SQIVND (reference sequence). The trim removed 3 bases at V and 6 bases at J, leaving 5 bases unmatched. CDR3 size: 15 residues. The CDR3, as DNA: TGTGCCAGTAGTATTGCGGCTAGCGGGAGGGATACGCAGTATTTT. This translates into CASSIAASGRDTQYF.

V gene TRBV9 combines with J gene TRBJ1-3; TRBD1 aligns across 7 bases. Germline V gene sequence: CDR1 SGDLS, CDR2 YYNGEE. The CDR3 contains 15 residues. V gave up 0 bases and J gave up 4 bases; unmatched junction bases: 4. CDR3 protein: CASSVGRGPGNTIYF. The CDR3 DNA is TGTGCCAGCAGCGTAGGAAGGGGGCCAGGAAACACCATATATTTT.

This rearrangement joins TRBV2 to TRBJ2-7, with D perhaps matching TRBD2 (6 bases). Trimming took off 6 bases at V and 3 bases at J, with 21 bases between the two ends. From germline, CDR1 is SNHLY and CDR2 FYNNEI. This CDR3 has 16 residues. The CDR3 DNA reads TGTGCCAGCAGGTCCACGGGGGTAAACACTGACTACGAGCAGTACTTC. Protein sequence: CASRSTGVNTDYEQYF. Looking up the rest from reference TRBV2 and TRBJ2-7 gives the full variable domain: EPEVTQTPSHQVTQMGQEVILRCVPISNHLYFYWYRQILGQKVEFLVSFYNNEISEKSEIFDDQFSVERPDGSNFTLKIRSTKLEDSAMYFCASRSTGVNTDYEQYFGPGTRLTVT.